One sample yielded the 27 T cell receptor beta chains listed below, sequenced in a study of blood T cell repertoires in COVID-19. Sequenced by immunoSEQ multiplex PCR; TCRdb stores in-frame clones only, minus some. Counted here are more than 350,000 clones, 80% to 90% occurring once; the ten biggest clones make up approximately 1%. Sequenced material: PBMCs or T cells enriched from blood (not recorded which). These receptors were taken from a man aged 18 to 29 who had recovered from COVID-19.

The J gene is TRBJ1-6, the V gene TRBV7-8; 11 bases agree with TRBD1. V lost 2 bases, J lost 6 bases, and 6 bases stayed unmatched. Germline values: CDR1 SGHVS, CDR2 FQNEAQ. This CDR3 contains 17 residues. CDR3 in DNA: TGTGCCAGCAGCTTACTAGGGACAGGGGGGACTAATTCACCCCTCCACTTT. It specifies CASSLLGTGGTNSPLHF.

This chain connects TRBV7-3 to TRBJ2-5; possibly TRBD2 for D (6 bases). Deletions cut 2 bases from V and 5 bases from J, with 12 bases between. Germline V gives CDR1 SGHTA, CDR2 FQGTGA. There are 14 residues in the CDR3. The CDR3 reads CASSLSGSGETQYF. DNA of the CDR3: TGTGCCAGCAGCTTATCGGGGAGCGGGGAGACCCAGTACTTC.

This chain links TRBV4-1 with TRBJ2-5, with 10 bases that match TRBD2. This CDR3 comprises 16 residues. The germline gives CDR1 MGHRA, CDR2 YSYEKL. The junction had 6 bases not matched to a gene; V was cut back by 0 bases and J by 5 bases. DNA of the CDR3: TGCGCCAGCAGCCAAGATCGGAGCGGGAGGGGGGAGACCCAGTACTTC. It encodes CASSQDRSGRGETQYF.

The chain employs TRBV18 and TRBJ1-6, with 7 nucleotides matching TRBD1. Germline V gives CDR1 KGHSH, CDR2 LQKENI. The trim removed 4 bases at V and 2 bases at J, leaving 8 bases unmatched. CDR3 length equals 17 residues. Written as DNA, the CDR3 is TGTGCCAGCTCACGCGACAGGGTGAGGACCTATAATTCACCCCTCCACTTT. This sequence encodes CASSRDRVRTYNSPLHF.

The chain combines TRBV3-1 (or the pseudogene TRBV3-2) with TRBJ2-1; 10 bases line up with TRBD1. Germline-derived CDR1 and CDR2 are LGHDT and YNNKEL (reference sequence). This CDR3 spans 13 amino acids. Germline trimming cut 1 base from V and 10 bases from J; bases unmatched to any gene: 1. The CDR3 DNA reads TGTGCCAGCAGCCAAGGGGACAGGGGAGAGCAGTTCTTC. It specifies CASSQGDRGEQFF.

The rearrangement uses TRBV2 and TRBJ2-1, with 8 positions matching TRBD1. Per germline, CDR1 SNHLY and CDR2 FYNNEI. J gave up 4 bases and V 8 bases, and 10 bases lay outside the gene matches. The CDR3 runs 15 residues. The CDR3 loop is CASSPVTGGYNEQFF. The CDR3 nucleotides read TGTGCCAGCTCCCCCGTAACAGGGGGATACAATGAGCAGTTCTTC.

This clone showed up just once. V gene TRBV6-1 combines with J gene TRBJ2-7; 10 bases line up with TRBD1. Looked up from germline, CDR1 is MNHNS and CDR2 is SASEGT. V dropped 2 bases and J dropped 0; count of bases not matched to a gene: 10. The CDR3 runs to 18 residues. CDR3 residues: CASSETRTGGPNSYEQYF. The CDR3 coding sequence is TGTGCCAGCAGTGAAACCCGGACAGGGGGACCTAACTCCTACGAGCAGTACTTC.

V usage is TRBV6-5 and J usage is TRBJ2-3; D is perhaps TRBD2 (6 bases). This CDR3 comprises 16 residues. V shed 2 bases and J shed 0 bases, with 12 bases lying between them. Germline CDR1 reads MNHEY; CDR2 reads SVGAGI. The CDR3 spells CASSYGFGGSTDTQYF. Written as DNA, the CDR3 is TGTGCCAGCAGTTACGGTTTCGGGGGTAGCACAGATACGCAGTATTTT.

The gene calls are TRBV5-1 and TRBJ2-3, with 15 bases identical to TRBD2. V shed 2 bases, J shed 6 bases, and the junction held 4 bases outside the gene matches. The CDR3 is made up of 16 amino acids. The germline CDR1 and CDR2 sequences are SGHRS and YFSETQ. CDR3 loop: CASSLGLAGGEDTQYF. The CDR3 DNA reads TGCGCCAGCAGCTTAGGACTAGCGGGAGGGGAGGATACGCAGTATTTT.

The genes are TRBV24-1 and TRBJ1-1, with D perhaps matching TRBD1 (6 bases). This CDR3 spans 13 amino acids. V shed 4 bases and J shed 6 bases, with 11 bases lying between them. CDR1 and CDR2 from the germline V gene are KGHDR and SFDVKD. The CDR3 DNA sequence: TGTGCCACCAGTGACCCGACAGGATCTGAAGCTTTCTTT. Translated: CATSDPTGSEAFF.

V and J are TRBV27 and TRBJ1-2; TRBD1 agrees at 10 bases. The V gene end was trimmed by 0 bases and the J gene end by 7 bases; junction bases not matched to a gene: 8. The CDR3 is made up of 16 amino acids. Germline loops: CDR1 MNHEY, CDR2 SMNVEV (reference sequence). This CDR3 reads CASSLSPGGTGVGYTF. The DNA for the CDR3 is TGTGCCAGCAGTTTATCCCCAGGGGGGACAGGGGTTGGCTACACCTTC.

This clone appeared once. The chain recombines TRBV25-1 with TRBJ1-5, with 8 bases aligning to TRBD1. Per germline, CDR1 MGHDK and CDR2 SYGVNS. Germline trimming cut 2 bases from V and 7 bases from J; bases unmatched to any gene: 7. The CDR3 totals 15 residues. The CDR3 coding sequence is TGTGCCAGCAGTGAAGCGGGGACAGGCCACCAGCCCCAGCATTTT. Its protein is CASSEAGTGHQPQHF.

This sequence joins TRBV21-1 and TRBJ1-5; the table names TRBD1, a call not compared with the DNA. TRBV21-1 is a listed pseudogene. The CDR3 has 15 residues. The CDR3 sequence: CASSTHRGGGQPQHF. For the CDR3, the DNA is TGTGCCAGCAGCACTCACAGGGGTGGAGGTCAGCCCCAGCATTTT.

This rearrangement joins TRBV15 to TRBJ2-7; weak D call: TRBD2 (5 bases). With 1 base removed from V and 6 bases from J, the gap between germline ends came to 13 bases. Germline V lookup: CDR1 LNHNV, CDR2 YYDKDF (reference sequence). The length of the CDR3 is 14 residues. CDR3 loop: CATSRGTPEGEQYF. CDR3 in DNA: TGTGCCACCAGCAGAGGGACGCCCGAGGGCGAGCAGTACTTC. The variable domain in full, completed from reference TRBV15 and TRBJ2-7, reads DAMVIQNPRYQVTQFGKPVTLSCSQTLNHNVMYWYQQKSSQAPKLLFHYYDKDFNNEADTPDNFQSRRPNTSFCFLDIRSPGLGDTAMYLCATSRGTPEGEQYFGPGTRLTVT.

This chain connects TRBV5-1 to TRBJ1-6, with D uncertain. Germline CDR1 and CDR2: SGHRS and YFSETQ. V gave up 1 base and J gave up 7 bases, with 15 bases separating them. CDR3 length: 16 amino acids. CDR3 loop: CASSLFGDENNSPLHF. In DNA form, the CDR3 reads TGCGCCAGCAGCTTGTTCGGAGATGAGAACAATTCACCCCTCCACTTT. Complete variable domain (other parts from reference TRBV5-1 and TRBJ1-6): KAGVTQTPRYLIKTRGQQVTLSCSPISGHRSVSWYQQTPGQGLQFLFEYFSETQRNKGNFPGRFSGRQFSNSRSEMNVSTLELGDSALYLCASSLFGDENNSPLHFGNGTRLTVT.

Written as DNA, the CDR3 is TGTGCCAGCAGCGACTCCAAACGTTCGGGTCGGACTGAAGCTTTCTTT. Its translation: CASSDSKRSGRTEAFF. The chain employs TRBV25-1 and TRBJ1-1; D remains ambiguous. V was shortened by 6 bases and J by 5 bases, with 22 bases between the two germline ends. The V gene's germline CDR1 is MGHDK and CDR2 SYGVNS. The CDR3 totals 16 residues.

The V and J genes are TRBV9 and TRBJ2-3; D not resolved. Germline CDR1 is SGDLS and CDR2 is YYNGEE. Trimming removed 0 bases from V and 0 bases from J, with 5 bases in between. The CDR3 length is 14 residues. CDR3 DNA sequence: TGTGCCAGCAGCGTAGGGCCAAGCACAGATACGCAGTATTTT. Its protein is CASSVGPSTDTQYF.

V and J are TRBV6-5 and TRBJ2-1; TRBD2 matches at 9 bases. CDR3 size: 15 residues. J gave up 4 bases and V 5 bases, and 6 bases lay outside the gene matches. In germline, CDR1 is MNHEY, CDR2 SVGAGI. As DNA, the CDR3 is TGTGCCAGCAGTACTAGCGGGCGGACTTACAATGAGCAGTTCTTC. It translates to CASSTSGRTYNEQFF.

The chain is built from TRBV25-1 and TRBJ2-4; no clear D gene. The V end was cut by 3 bases, the J end by 2 bases, with 14 bases between. Germline-derived CDR1 and CDR2 are MGHDK and SYGVNS. This CDR3 region has 16 residues. The CDR3 DNA reads as TGTGCCAGCAGTGACCCTCTTCCACCTACCAAAAACATTCAGTACTTC. Amino acids: CASSDPLPPTKNIQYF.

The J gene is TRBJ2-7, the V gene TRBV14; 7 bases align to TRBD1. The CDR3 consists of 13 residues. The V gene's germline CDR1 is SGHDN and CDR2 FVKESK. Trimming at V came to 6 bases and at J to 5 bases, leaving 7 bases not matched to a gene. The CDR3 protein is CASRQGNSHEQYF. For the CDR3, the DNA is TGTGCCAGCAGACAGGGGAATTCCCACGAGCAGTACTTC.

This clone was observed a few times. The rearrangement links TRBV7-8 to TRBJ2-5; 8 bases fit TRBD1. Germline lookup yields CDR1 SGHVS and CDR2 FQNEAQ. The trim removed 5 bases at V and 5 bases at J, leaving 1 base unmatched. This CDR3 comprises 12 residues. The CDR3 spells CASSRDRETQYF. DNA for the CDR3: TGTGCCAGCAGCAGGGACAGGGAGACCCAGTACTTC.

The chain has TRBV14 and TRBJ2-3; weak D call: TRBD2 (6 bases). Trimming stripped 0 bases from V and 4 bases from J, with 17 bases between. Germline V lookup: CDR1 SGHDN, CDR2 FVKESK. The CDR3 extends over 17 amino acids. CDR3 bases: TGTGCCAGCAGCCAAGATTGGCGGGGCCGAGGGGCAGATACGCAGTATTTT. Residues: CASSQDWRGRGADTQYF. Combining the CDR3 with reference TRBV14 and TRBJ2-3 gives the whole variable domain EAGVTQFPSHSVIEKGQTVTLRCDPISGHDNLYWYRRVMGKEIKFLLHFVKESKQDESGMPNNRFLAERTGGTYSTLKVQPAELEDSGVYFCASSQDWRGRGADTQYFGPGTRLTVL.

This clone has a single count. The rearrangement joins TRBV19 to TRBJ2-5, with TRBD2 matching 9 bases. J gave up 4 bases and V 4 bases, and 4 bases lay outside the gene matches. The germline V gene has CDR1 LNHDA and CDR2 SQIVND (reference sequence). This CDR3 has 14 amino acids. Here the CDR3 reads CASSTRAGGETQYF. CDR3 DNA: TGTGCCAGTAGTACGAGAGCGGGGGGAGAGACCCAGTACTTC.

V gene TRBV9 combines with J gene TRBJ2-6; D call uncertain. The CDR3 has 16 residues. V lost 4 bases to trimming and J lost 4 bases, with 15 bases between them. The germline gives CDR1 SGDLS, CDR2 YYNGEE. For the CDR3, the DNA is TGTGCCAGCAGCCCCAGATATGCAGCGGGGGCCAACGTCCTGACTTTC. Amino acid sequence: CASSPRYAAGANVLTF.

The rearrangement uses TRBV6-5 and TRBJ2-1, with D unclear. The germline V gene has CDR1 MNHEY and CDR2 SVGAGI. V was cut by 8 bases and J by 3 bases, with 8 bases left in between. The CDR3 runs to 12 residues. CDR3 amino acids: CASSPNYNEQFF. The CDR3 DNA follows: TGTGCCAGCTCACCTAACTACAATGAGCAGTTCTTC.

The V and J genes are TRBV28 and TRBJ2-7; TRBD2 matches at 9 bases. Losses at the gene ends were 10 bases for V and 3 bases for J; bases not matched to a gene: 16. Germline CDR1 MDHEN, CDR2 SYDVKM. The CDR3 has 16 residues. The CDR3 is CATNDANSGGHYEQYF. For the CDR3, the DNA is TGTGCCACCAACGACGCCAATAGCGGGGGTCACTACGAGCAGTACTTC.

The chain recombines TRBV12-3 or TRBV12-4 with TRBJ2-1, with a weak D call TRBD1 (6 bases). V dropped 6 bases and J dropped 8 bases, with 14 bases sitting between them. The CDR3 totals 13 residues. The CDR3 DNA reads as TGTGCCAGCAGCAACAGGGCTTTCGATGAGCAGTTCTTC. The encoded protein is CASSNRAFDEQFF.